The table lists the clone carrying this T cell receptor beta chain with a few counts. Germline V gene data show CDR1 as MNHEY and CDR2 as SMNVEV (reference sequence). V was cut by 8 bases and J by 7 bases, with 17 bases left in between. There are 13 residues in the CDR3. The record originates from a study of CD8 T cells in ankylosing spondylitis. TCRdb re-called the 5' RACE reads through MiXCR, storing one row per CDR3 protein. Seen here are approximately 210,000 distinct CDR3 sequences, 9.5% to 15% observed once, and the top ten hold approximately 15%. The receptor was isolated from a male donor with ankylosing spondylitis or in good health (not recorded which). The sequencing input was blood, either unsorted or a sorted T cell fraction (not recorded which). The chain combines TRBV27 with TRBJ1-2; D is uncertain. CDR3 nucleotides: TGTGCCAGCGGAGCAAACACTGGCGGTGGCTACACCTTC. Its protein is CASGANTGGGYTF.